This entry describes one T cell receptor beta chain. Together with a sample-barcoded 5' primer, a J-beta primer mix was included in a second PCR lasting about 7 to 11 cycles. Every single cDNA molecule received a tag from a template-switch adaptor with 12 random nucleotides. TCRdb recomputed calls from the 5' RACE reads with MiXCR, one row per CDR3 protein. The data contain about 640,000 distinct CDR3 sequences, roughly two fifths of them singletons. The data were taken from a study of blood T cells in healthy people across ages. Study-level background: When template switching was applied, about one barcoded beta molecule was captured per two T cells.

Germline CDR1 reads SGDLS; CDR2 reads YYNGEE. The CDR3 contains 14 residues. Trimming removed 2 bases at V and 7 bases at J, with 13 bases between. The rearrangement links TRBV9 to TRBJ2-1; TRBD2 is a possible D gene (6 bases). Sequencing was done on a sample of blood. This TCR derives from an elderly man in good health. CDR3 nucleotides: TGTGCCAGCAGCGTGCGGGGAACGGGAAATGAGCAGTTCTTC. Residues: CASSVRGTGNEQFF.